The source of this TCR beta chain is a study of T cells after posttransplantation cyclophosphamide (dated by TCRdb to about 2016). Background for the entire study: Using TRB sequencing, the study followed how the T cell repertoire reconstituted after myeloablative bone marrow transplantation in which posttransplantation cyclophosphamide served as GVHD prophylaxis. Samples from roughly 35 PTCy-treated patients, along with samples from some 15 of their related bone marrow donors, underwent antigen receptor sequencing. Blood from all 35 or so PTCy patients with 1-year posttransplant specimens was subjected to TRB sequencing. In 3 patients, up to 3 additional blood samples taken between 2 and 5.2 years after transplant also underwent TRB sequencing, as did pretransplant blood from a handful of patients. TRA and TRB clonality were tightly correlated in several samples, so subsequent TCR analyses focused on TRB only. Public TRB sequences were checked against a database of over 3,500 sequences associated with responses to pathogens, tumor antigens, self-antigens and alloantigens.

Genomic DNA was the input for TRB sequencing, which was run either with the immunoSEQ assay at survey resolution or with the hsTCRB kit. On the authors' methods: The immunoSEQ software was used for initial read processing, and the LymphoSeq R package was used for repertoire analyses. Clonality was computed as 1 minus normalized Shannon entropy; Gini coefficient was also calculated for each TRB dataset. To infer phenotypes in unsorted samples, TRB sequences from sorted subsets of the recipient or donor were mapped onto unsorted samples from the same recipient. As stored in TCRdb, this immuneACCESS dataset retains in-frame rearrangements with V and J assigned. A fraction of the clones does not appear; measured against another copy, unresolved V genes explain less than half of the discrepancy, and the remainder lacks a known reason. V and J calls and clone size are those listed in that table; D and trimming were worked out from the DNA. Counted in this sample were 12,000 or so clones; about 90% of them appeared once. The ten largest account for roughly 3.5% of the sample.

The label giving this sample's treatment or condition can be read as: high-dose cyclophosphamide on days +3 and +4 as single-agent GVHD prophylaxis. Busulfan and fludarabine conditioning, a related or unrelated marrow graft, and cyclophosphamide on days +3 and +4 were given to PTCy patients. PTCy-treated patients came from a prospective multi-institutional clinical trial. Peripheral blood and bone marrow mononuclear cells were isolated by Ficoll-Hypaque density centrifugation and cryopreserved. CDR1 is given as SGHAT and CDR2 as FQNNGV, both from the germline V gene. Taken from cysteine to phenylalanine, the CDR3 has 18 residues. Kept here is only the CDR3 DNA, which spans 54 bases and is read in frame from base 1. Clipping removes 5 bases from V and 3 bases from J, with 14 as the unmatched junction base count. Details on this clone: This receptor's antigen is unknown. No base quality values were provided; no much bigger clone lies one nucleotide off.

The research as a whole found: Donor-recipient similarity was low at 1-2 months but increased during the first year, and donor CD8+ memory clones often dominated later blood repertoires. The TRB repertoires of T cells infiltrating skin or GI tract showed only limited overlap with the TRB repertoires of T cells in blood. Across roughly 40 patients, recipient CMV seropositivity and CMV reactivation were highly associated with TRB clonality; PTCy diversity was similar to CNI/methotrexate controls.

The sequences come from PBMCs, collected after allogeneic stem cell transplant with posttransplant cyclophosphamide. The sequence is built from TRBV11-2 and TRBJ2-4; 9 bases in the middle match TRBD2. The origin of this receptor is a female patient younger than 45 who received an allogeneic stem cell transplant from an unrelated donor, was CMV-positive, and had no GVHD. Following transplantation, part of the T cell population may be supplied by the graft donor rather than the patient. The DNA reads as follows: TGTGCCAGCAGCCCGGGGGGGGCGGGAGGGCCCGGCAAAAACATTCAGTACTTC. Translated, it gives CASSPGGAGGPGKNIQYF.